This T cell receptor (beta chain) is drawn from a study of blood T cell repertoires in COVID-19. Study at large: Donors in the United States, Italy and Spain gave samples during acute or convalescent COVID-19. Sample material is recorded as cDNA or gDNA derived from T cells, B-cell-depleted T cells, or PBMCs.

Germline CDR1 is MGHRA and CDR2 is YSYEKL. V shed 3 bases and J 6 bases; nucleotides not matched to a gene: 6. This CDR3 comprises 14 residues. In the source study's methods: The assay estimated nucleated cells by amplifying reference gene primers. Sequencing used immunoSEQ multiplex PCR; TCRdb keeps in-frame clones, though not all of them. V, J and clone size are those of that table, while D and trimming were read from the DNA. The sample gives 130,000 to 150,000 clones, more than 65% of which show up once; about 7.8% is in the top ten. The receptor's source is a woman aged 45-60 years in a cohort sampled during active or convalescent COVID-19. Input material: peripheral blood. This rearrangement joins TRBV4-1 to TRBJ1-2, with 8 bases aligning to TRBD1. The CDR3 DNA follows: TGCGCCAGCAGCCATCCGGACAGGGTCGATGGCTACACCTTC. Residues: CASSHPDRVDGYTF.